The rows below give T cell receptor beta chains drawn from one sample of a study of immune evolution from preneoplasia to lung adenocarcinoma. Here immunoSEQ multiplex PCR was the method, and the copy in TCRdb shows in-frame clones only, minus some. The table has about 16,000 clones, 70% to 90% seen once; the top ten hold around 2.6%. Sequencing was carried out using FFPE invasive lung adenocarcinoma tissue. All receptors come from an older person with invasive lung adenocarcinoma. CDR3s include the opening cysteine and the closing phenylalanine or tryptophan. A D gene is named only where the DNA matches it firmly. Where a row states a size, it is once, few, many or the class of an expanded clone; other rows omit it.

j_gene: TRBJ1-2
d_gene: TRBD1
len: 13
v_gene: TRBV7-2
abundance: -
CDR3aa: CASSLGQGAYASF
CDR3nt: TGTGCCAGCAGCCTGGGACAGGGGGCGTATGCCAGTTTC

j_gene: TRBJ2-2
d_gene: -
len: 14
v_gene: TRBV5-1
abundance: -
CDR3aa: CASSPSVDTGELFF
CDR3nt: TGCGCCAGCTCTCCCAGTGTAGACACCGGGGAGCTGTTTTTT

j_gene: TRBJ1-5
d_gene: TRBD1
len: 14
v_gene: TRBV10-2
abundance: -
CDR3aa: CASSEYRGNQPQHF
CDR3nt: TGCGCCAGCAGTGAGTACAGGGGGAATCAGCCCCAGCATTTT

j_gene: TRBJ2-1
d_gene: -
len: 14
v_gene: TRBV28
abundance: -
CDR3aa: CASSAGTTYNEQFF
CDR3nt: TGTGCCAGTTCCGCCGGGACGACCTACAATGAGCAGTTCTTC

j_gene: TRBJ2-1
d_gene: -
len: 12
v_gene: TRBV15
abundance: -
CDR3aa: CATSITGNEQFF
CDR3nt: TGTGCCACCAGCATAACAGGGAATGAGCAGTTCTTC

j_gene: TRBJ2-3
d_gene: TRBD2
len: 15
v_gene: TRBV30
abundance: -
CDR3aa: CAWRRLAEYTDTQYF
CDR3nt: TGTGCCTGGAGGAGACTAGCGGAATACACAGATACGCAGTATTTT

j_gene: TRBJ1-5
d_gene: TRBD1
len: 15
v_gene: TRBV2
abundance: -
CDR3aa: CASTRTGYSNQPQHF
CDR3nt: TGTGCCAGCACTAGGACAGGGTATAGCAATCAGCCCCAGCATTTT

j_gene: TRBJ2-7
d_gene: TRBD1
len: 15
v_gene: TRBV4-1
abundance: -
CDR3aa: CASSQDRGIFYEQYF
CDR3nt: TGCGCCAGCAGCCAAGACAGGGGGATTTTCTACGAGCAGTACTTC

j_gene: TRBJ2-1
d_gene: TRBD1
len: 14
v_gene: TRBV5-6
abundance: -
CDR3aa: CASSLAVGGHEQFF
CDR3nt: TGTGCCAGCAGCTTGGCAGTAGGGGGCCATGAGCAGTTCTTC

j_gene: TRBJ2-7
d_gene: TRBD1
len: 16
v_gene: TRBV7-9
abundance: -
CDR3aa: CASSLGTGGKGYEQYF
CDR3nt: TGTGCCAGCAGCTTGGGGACAGGGGGCAAGGGGTACGAGCAGTACTTC

j_gene: TRBJ2-1
d_gene: TRBD2
len: 16
v_gene: TRBV11-2
abundance: -
CDR3aa: CASSPGWGGIYNEQFF
CDR3nt: TGTGCCAGCAGCCCCGGGTGGGGGGGGATTTACAATGAGCAGTTCTTC

j_gene: TRBJ2-1
d_gene: TRBD1
len: 16
v_gene: TRBV9
abundance: -
CDR3aa: CASSVGGQGLTHEQFF
CDR3nt: TGTGCCAGCAGCGTAGGGGGACAGGGGTTGACTCATGAGCAGTTCTTC

j_gene: TRBJ2-7
d_gene: -
len: 14
v_gene: TRBV27
abundance: -
CDR3aa: CASSSLTGMGEQYF
CDR3nt: TGTGCCAGCAGTTCCCTGACAGGTATGGGCGAGCAGTACTTC

j_gene: TRBJ2-7
d_gene: -
len: 13
v_gene: TRBV9
abundance: -
CDR3aa: CASSVSPGLEQYF
CDR3nt: TGTGCCAGCAGCGTATCTCCAGGGCTAGAGCAGTACTTC

j_gene: TRBJ2-7
d_gene: -
len: 16
v_gene: TRBV28
abundance: -
CDR3aa: CASSLRGGAGRNVRYF
CDR3nt: TGTGCCAGCAGTTTGAGGGGGGGAGCAGGGAGAAACGTGAGGTACTTC

j_gene: TRBJ2-5
d_gene: -
len: 13
v_gene: TRBV5-4
abundance: -
CDR3aa: CASSSHHPETQYF
CDR3nt: TGTGCCAGCAGCTCGCATCACCCGGAGACCCAGTACTTC

j_gene: TRBJ1-2
d_gene: -
len: 13
v_gene: TRBV5-1
abundance: -
CDR3aa: CASSLGGIDGYTF
CDR3nt: TGCGCCAGCAGCTTGGGAGGTATAGATGGCTACACCTTC

j_gene: TRBJ2-7
d_gene: TRBD1
len: 13
v_gene: TRBV10-3
abundance: -
CDR3aa: CATEGQGGGEQYF
CDR3nt: TGTGCCACCGAGGGACAGGGTGGGGGGGAGCAGTACTTC

j_gene: TRBJ2-7
d_gene: -
len: 13
v_gene: TRBV10-3
abundance: -
CDR3aa: CAIRMTASYEQYF
CDR3nt: TGTGCCATCAGAATGACAGCTTCCTACGAGCAGTACTTC

j_gene: TRBJ1-5
d_gene: -
len: 16
v_gene: TRBV7-8
abundance: -
CDR3aa: CASSLRGQGGRQPQHF
CDR3nt: TGTGCCAGCAGCTTAAGGGGCCAGGGCGGTCGGCAGCCCCAGCATTTT

j_gene: TRBJ1-1
d_gene: -
len: 13
v_gene: TRBV11-2
abundance: few
CDR3aa: CASSRDMNTEAFF
CDR3nt: TGTGCCAGCAGCCGAGACATGAACACTGAAGCTTTCTTT

j_gene: TRBJ1-1
d_gene: TRBD1
len: 16
v_gene: TRBV15
abundance: -
CDR3aa: CATSRDGQGLNTEAFF
CDR3nt: TGTGCCACCAGCAGAGACGGACAGGGGCTGAACACTGAAGCTTTCTTT

j_gene: TRBJ2-4
d_gene: -
len: 12
v_gene: TRBV18
abundance: -
CDR3aa: CASSSDSGGQYF
CDR3nt: TGTGCCAGCTCATCGGACAGTGGGGGTCAGTACTTC

j_gene: TRBJ2-7
d_gene: TRBD2
len: 15
v_gene: TRBV14
abundance: -
CDR3aa: CASSRASGRLYEQYF
CDR3nt: TGTGCCAGCAGCCGGGCTAGCGGGAGGCTCTACGAGCAGTACTTC

j_gene: TRBJ2-7
d_gene: -
len: 15
v_gene: TRBV7-2
abundance: -
CDR3aa: CASSPEFSKHYEQYF
CDR3nt: TGTGCCAGCAGCCCAGAATTCTCCAAGCACTACGAGCAGTACTTC

j_gene: TRBJ1-2
d_gene: -
len: 14
v_gene: TRBV6-1
abundance: -
CDR3aa: CASSDIENLYGYTF
CDR3nt: TGTGCCAGCAGTGACATAGAGAACCTCTATGGCTACACCTTC

j_gene: TRBJ2-2
d_gene: -
len: 13
v_gene: TRBV7-2
abundance: -
CDR3aa: CASSLIATGELFF
CDR3nt: TGTGCCAGCAGCTTAATTGCCACCGGGGAGCTGTTTTTT

j_gene: TRBJ2-1
d_gene: -
len: 19
v_gene: TRBV11-2
abundance: -
CDR3aa: CASSLVVRELATPNNEQFF
CDR3nt: TGTGCCAGCAGCTTAGTAGTCAGGGAGTTGGCTACACCAAACAATGAGCAGTTCTTC

j_gene: TRBJ2-7
d_gene: TRBD2
len: 14
v_gene: TRBV10-3
abundance: -
CDR3aa: CAISDFGGAYEQYF
CDR3nt: TGTGCCATCAGTGACTTCGGGGGGGCCTACGAGCAGTACTTC

j_gene: TRBJ1-2
d_gene: TRBD1
len: 14
v_gene: TRBV4-1
abundance: -
CDR3aa: CASSRVQGSDGYTF
CDR3nt: TGCGCCAGCAGCCGCGTACAGGGGAGCGATGGCTACACCTTC

j_gene: TRBJ1-2
d_gene: -
len: 13
v_gene: TRBV5-4
abundance: -
CDR3aa: CASSVTGSEGYTF
CDR3nt: TGTGCCAGCAGCGTAACAGGGTCGGAAGGCTACACCTTC

j_gene: TRBJ1-2
d_gene: -
len: 13
v_gene: TRBV19
abundance: -
CDR3aa: CASRHGTEYGYTF
CDR3nt: TGTGCCAGTAGGCACGGGACGGAGTATGGCTACACCTTC

j_gene: TRBJ1-3
d_gene: -
len: 13
v_gene: TRBV4-1
abundance: medium-sized
CDR3aa: CASSQEPPIERYF
CDR3nt: TGCGCCAGCAGCCAAGAACCCCCCATTGAACGGTATTTT

j_gene: TRBJ1-2
d_gene: TRBD1
len: 15
v_gene: TRBV27
abundance: -
CDR3aa: CASSLWGQGGGGYTF
CDR3nt: TGTGCCAGCAGTTTATGGGGACAGGGGGGTGGGGGCTACACCTTC

j_gene: TRBJ1-2
d_gene: TRBD1
len: 12
v_gene: TRBV28
abundance: -
CDR3aa: CASAGQGKEYTF
CDR3nt: TGTGCCAGCGCTGGACAGGGGAAGGAGTACACCTTC

j_gene: TRBJ2-7
d_gene: TRBD1
len: 13
v_gene: TRBV6-6
abundance: few
CDR3aa: CASSHDRGGEQYF
CDR3nt: TGTGCCAGCAGTCACGACAGGGGAGGCGAGCAGTACTTC

j_gene: TRBJ2-2
d_gene: -
len: 15
v_gene: TRBV27
abundance: -
CDR3aa: CASTDRTRGAGELFF
CDR3nt: TGTGCCAGCACTGACCGGACTAGGGGGGCCGGGGAGCTGTTTTTT

j_gene: TRBJ2-3
d_gene: TRBD1
len: 14
v_gene: TRBV29-1
abundance: -
CDR3aa: CSVGDSVGSDTQYF
CDR3nt: TGCAGCGTTGGGGACAGTGTGGGGTCAGATACGCAGTATTTT

j_gene: TRBJ2-3
d_gene: TRBD2
len: 15
v_gene: TRBV15
abundance: -
CDR3aa: CATSRTSGVEGTQYF
CDR3nt: TGTGCCACCAGTCGGACTAGCGGGGTTGAGGGTACGCAGTATTTT

j_gene: TRBJ2-7
d_gene: TRBD2
len: 14
v_gene: TRBV28
abundance: few
CDR3aa: CASSRLAGNYEQYF
CDR3nt: TGTGCCAGCAGCCGACTAGCGGGAAACTACGAGCAGTACTTC

j_gene: TRBJ2-3
d_gene: TRBD2
len: 19
v_gene: TRBV7-9
abundance: -
CDR3aa: CASSLVGSGGPLGTDTQYF
CDR3nt: TGTGCCAGCAGCTTAGTCGGTAGCGGGGGACCCCTTGGCACAGATACGCAGTATTTT

j_gene: TRBJ1-3
d_gene: -
len: 14
v_gene: TRBV6-5
abundance: -
CDR3aa: CASSLGIAGNTIYF
CDR3nt: TGTGCCAGCAGCCTAGGGATTGCTGGAAACACCATATATTTT

j_gene: TRBJ2-1
d_gene: -
len: 11
v_gene: TRBV5-3
abundance: -
CDR3aa: CARSILDEQFF
CDR3nt: TGTGCCAGAAGCATTCTCGATGAGCAGTTCTTC

j_gene: TRBJ1-2
d_gene: TRBD1
len: 18
v_gene: TRBV28
abundance: -
CDR3aa: CASRTERLWTGGVYGYTF
CDR3nt: TGTGCCAGCAGAACAGAGAGGTTATGGACAGGGGGCGTCTATGGCTACACCTTC

j_gene: TRBJ1-4
d_gene: -
len: 13
v_gene: TRBV6-1
abundance: few
CDR3aa: CASSEALGFWLFF
CDR3nt: TGTGCCAGCAGTGAAGCTTTAGGTTTCTGGCTGTTTTTT

j_gene: TRBJ1-4
d_gene: -
len: 14
v_gene: TRBV19
abundance: -
CDR3aa: CASSDRQEDEKLFF
CDR3nt: TGTGCCAGTAGTGACAGGCAGGAGGATGAAAAACTGTTTTTT

j_gene: TRBJ1-2
d_gene: -
len: 11
v_gene: TRBV20-1
abundance: -
CDR3aa: CSAYTLPGYTF
CDR3nt: TGCAGTGCGTATACCCTCCCTGGCTACACCTTC

j_gene: TRBJ1-1
d_gene: -
len: 13
v_gene: TRBV6-1
abundance: -
CDR3aa: CASSERRTVAAFF
CDR3nt: TGTGCCAGCAGTGAACGCCGGACGGTCGCAGCTTTCTTT

j_gene: TRBJ1-4
d_gene: -
len: 16
v_gene: TRBV29-1
abundance: -
CDR3aa: CSVVHQTGYRNEKLFF
CDR3nt: TGCAGCGTTGTCCACCAGACAGGATACAGAAATGAAAAACTGTTTTTT

j_gene: TRBJ2-1
d_gene: TRBD2
len: 12
v_gene: TRBV29-1
abundance: -
CDR3aa: CSVEIAGDEQFF
CDR3nt: TGCAGCGTAGAAATAGCGGGGGATGAGCAGTTCTTC

j_gene: TRBJ2-7
d_gene: -
len: 16
v_gene: TRBV27
abundance: -
CDR3aa: CASSLTNRGPYYEQYF
CDR3nt: TGTGCCAGCAGTTTAACCAACCGGGGACCGTACTACGAGCAGTACTTC

j_gene: TRBJ1-5
d_gene: TRBD1
len: 15
v_gene: TRBV2
abundance: -
CDR3aa: CASSTGGRVYQPQHF
CDR3nt: TGTGCCAGCAGTACAGGGGGAAGGGTTTATCAGCCCCAGCATTTT

j_gene: TRBJ2-1
d_gene: -
len: 15
v_gene: TRBV9
abundance: once
CDR3aa: CASSVEGLNYNEQFF
CDR3nt: TGTGCCAGCAGCGTAGAGGGCCTTAACTACAATGAGCAGTTCTTC

j_gene: TRBJ2-3
d_gene: TRBD2
len: 15
v_gene: TRBV11-2
abundance: -
CDR3aa: CASKPKGLAADTQYF
CDR3nt: TGTGCCAGCAAGCCCAAGGGACTAGCAGCAGATACGCAGTATTTT

j_gene: TRBJ2-3
d_gene: TRBD2
len: 14
v_gene: TRBV7-9
abundance: -
CDR3aa: CASSFSGATDTQYF
CDR3nt: TGTGCCAGCAGCTTTAGCGGGGCGACAGATACGCAGTATTTT

j_gene: TRBJ1-1
d_gene: -
len: 15
v_gene: TRBV4-1
abundance: -
CDR3aa: CASSQRGSLNTEAFF
CDR3nt: TGCGCCAGCAGCCAAAGGGGGTCCTTAAACACTGAAGCTTTCTTT